The 2 T cell receptor beta chains given below trace back to one sample, sequenced in a study of shared clonotypes between healthy human individuals. Profiling relied on immunoSEQ multiplex PCR, and the TCRdb table lists in-frame clones only, not all of them. There are 2 million to 2.5 million clones in the sample; under 95% occur only once, and roughly 1.7% lies in the top ten. CD45RO-negative cells were positively selected for CCR7, leaving out terminally differentiated effector memory CD45RA+ cells. Specimen: naive CD8+ T cells from PBMCs. These receptors all come from a man in his late teens or twenties in good health. Some clones in this sample may be carry-over from other donors' samples.

There are a few counts of this clone. The chain links TRBV13 to TRBJ2-2; possibly TRBD1 or TRBD2 for D (6 bases each). CDR3 size: 15 residues. Germline V gene sequence: CDR1 PRHDT, CDR2 FYEKMQ (reference sequence). With 1 base removed from V and 7 bases from J, the gap between germline ends came to 13 bases. The CDR3 spells CASSLVGGAGGELFF. DNA for the CDR3: TGTGCCAGCAGCTTAGTGGGGGGCGCTGGCGGGGAGCTGTTTTTT.

This clone showed up just once. The J gene is TRBJ2-3, the V gene TRBV27; D gene ambiguous. V was shortened by 5 bases and J by 1 base, with 13 bases between the two germline ends. The germline gives CDR1 MNHEY, CDR2 SMNVEV (reference sequence). The CDR3 runs 15 residues. The CDR3 is CASSVWGQGTDTQYF. For the CDR3, the DNA is TGTGCCAGCAGTGTGTGGGGTCAGGGCACAGATACGCAGTATTTT.